This T cell receptor beta chain was profiled in a study of blood T cells in healthy people across ages. PCR was performed a second time for 7 to 11 cycles using a sample-barcoded 5' primer and a J-beta primer mix. From the 5' RACE reads, TCRdb called clonotypes with MiXCR, one entry per CDR3 protein. Of about 1.1 million distinct CDR3 sequences listed, roughly two fifths are singletons. Germline assignment: CDR1 SQVTM and CDR2 ANQGSEA. The CDR3 consists of 11 residues. V lost 6 bases and J 11 bases, leaving 16 bases between the germline ends. Each donor supplied approximately 10 milliliters of peripheral blood.

Input material: blood. The TCR originated in a man aged 18 to 29 in good health. The chain joins TRBV29-1 to TRBJ1-1; perhaps TRBD1 as D (5 bases). CDR3 amino acids: CSVHVGGGAFF. DNA of the CDR3: TGCAGCGTCCACGTCGGGGGAGGGGCTTTCTTT.